These 18 T cell receptor beta chains share one sample of origin, sequenced in a study of cytomegalovirus exposure and HLA in healthy donors. The method was immunoSEQ multiplex PCR; TCRdb's version includes in-frame clones alone and lacks a portion of them. Found here are 68,000 or so clones, roughly nine tenths of them singletons; the top ten hold about 3%. Sequencing was performed on PBMCs. Receptors originate from a man between 18 and 35 years old in good health and CMV-seronegative.

V and J are TRBV2 and TRBJ1-5; the D is unclear. V was trimmed by 0 bases and J by 11 bases, leaving 8 bases between them. There are 12 residues in the CDR3. The V gene's germline CDR1 is SNHLY and CDR2 FYNNEI. In DNA, the CDR3 is TGTGCCAGCAGTGAAGCGTCCCCAGCCCAGCATTTT. Its translation: CASSEASPAQHF.

V gene TRBV10-3 combines with J gene TRBJ1-5; D call uncertain. V was trimmed by 0 bases and J by 3 bases, leaving 6 bases between them. The germline CDR1 and CDR2 sequences are ENHRY and SYGVKD. This CDR3 spans 14 amino acids. CDR3 nucleotide sequence: TGTGCCATCAGTGAGTCGCCCTACAATCAGCCCCAGCATTTT. Protein: CAISESPYNQPQHF.

This chain connects TRBV21-1 to TRBJ2-7; TRBD2 is the table's D call and was not checked against the DNA. TRBV21-1 is noted as a pseudogene. The CDR3 runs to 19 residues. The CDR3 sequence is CASSKARVSSGFLSYEQYF. CDR3 coding DNA: TGTGCCAGCAGCAAAGCGAGAGTATCGTCGGGGTTTCTATCCTACGAGCAGTACTTC.

V and J are TRBV28 and TRBJ1-3; D is perhaps TRBD1 (5 bases). The V and J ends lost 2 bases and 0 bases respectively, with 11 bases between them. Germline loops: CDR1 MDHEN, CDR2 SYDVKM. This CDR3 has 16 amino acids. In DNA form, the CDR3 reads TGTGCCAGCAGTTTAGGCGGAAGGGGCTCTGGAAACACCATATATTTT. Its translation is CASSLGGRGSGNTIYF. Using reference TRBV28 and TRBJ1-3 for the parts outside the CDR3, the full variable domain is DVKVTQSSRYLVKRTGEKVFLECVQDMDHENMFWYRQDPGLGLRLIYFSYDVKMKEKGDIPEGYSVSREKKERFSLILESASTNQTSMYLCASSLGGRGSGNTIYFGEGSWLTVV.

The chain links TRBV6-5 to TRBJ1-2, with TRBD1 matching 10 bases. Germline V gives CDR1 MNHEY, CDR2 SVGAGI. V was pared by 5 bases and J by 8 bases, with 11 bases of the junction left unmatched. This CDR3 has 15 residues. DNA of the CDR3: TGTGCCAGCAGTGCCAGTCCCGGGACAGGGGTGGGCTACACCTTC. This codes for CASSASPGTGVGYTF.

This sequence joins TRBV6-1 and TRBJ2-7; 8 nucleotides agree with TRBD2. CDR3 length: 13 amino acids. Unmatched junction bases numbered 6, after V lost 6 bases and J lost 5 bases. Germline loops: CDR1 MNHNS, CDR2 SASEGT. The CDR3 coding sequence is TGTGCCAGCAGGTGGACTAGCAACCACGAGCAGTACTTC. It specifies CASRWTSNHEQYF.

This clone was observed a few times. The chain couples TRBV7-2 to TRBJ2-1; TRBD1 aligns across 8 bases. This CDR3 has 14 amino acids. CDR1 is SGHTA, CDR2 FQGNSA, per germline. J gave up 7 bases and V 7 bases, and 9 bases lay outside the gene matches. The CDR3 spells CASTQYRGVNEQFF. DNA of the CDR3: TGTGCCAGCACCCAGTACAGGGGGGTAAATGAGCAGTTCTTC.

The J gene is TRBJ2-7, the V gene TRBV28, with D maybe TRBD1 (5 bases). The CDR3 contains 14 residues. V lost 6 bases to trimming and J lost 3 bases, with 15 bases between them. CDR1 and CDR2 (germline): MDHEN, SYDVKM. CDR3 protein: CASSSRQTIYEQYF. DNA of the CDR3: TGTGCCAGCAGCTCTAGACAGACCATCTACGAGCAGTACTTC. Together with reference TRBV28 and TRBJ2-7, the CDR3 gives the full variable domain: DVKVTQSSRYLVKRTGEKVFLECVQDMDHENMFWYRQDPGLGLRLIYFSYDVKMKEKGDIPEGYSVSREKKERFSLILESASTNQTSMYLCASSSRQTIYEQYFGPGTRLTVT.

The genes are TRBV7-2 and TRBJ1-5, with TRBD1 matching 8 bases. The V gene end was trimmed by 2 bases and the J gene end by 1 base; junction bases not matched to a gene: 4. Germline V gene lookup returns CDR1 SGHTA and CDR2 FQGNSA. The CDR3 runs 16 residues. The CDR3 region has the DNA TGTGCCAGCAGCTTACAGGGGGCGGGAAGCAATCAGCCCCAGCATTTT. Encoded protein: CASSLQGAGSNQPQHF. Combining the CDR3 with reference TRBV7-2 and TRBJ1-5 gives the whole variable domain GAGVSQSPSNKVTEKGKDVELRCDPISGHTALYWYRQSLGQGLEFLIYFQGNSAPDKSGLPSDRFSAERTGGSVSTLTIQRTQQEDSAVYLCASSLQGAGSNQPQHFGDGTRLSIL.

This clone was seen only once. J is TRBJ1-2 and V is TRBV21-1; TRBD1 reflects the table's D call only, with no check against the DNA. TRBV21-1 corresponds to a pseudogene. CDR3 length: 14 residues. CDR3 in amino acids: CASSKGDRGSGYTF. CDR3 coding DNA: TGTGCCAGCAGCAAAGGGGACAGGGGGTCCGGCTACACCTTC.

The rearrangement joins TRBV6-4 to TRBJ1-5; a weak D match, TRBD1 (6 bases). This CDR3 is built from 13 residues. V was pared by 8 bases and J by 4 bases, with 12 bases between. Germline V gives CDR1 MRHNA, CDR2 SNTAGT. CDR3 region: CASSRDINQPQHF. The CDR3 DNA reads TGTGCCAGCTCCCGGGACATAAATCAGCCCCAGCATTTT.

J is TRBJ2-2 and V is TRBV7-6; D is uncertain. The CDR3 is made up of 15 amino acids. Germline V gives CDR1 SGHVS, CDR2 FNYEAQ. V lost 1 base and J 5 bases, leaving 11 bases between the germline ends. This chain's CDR3 is CASSLGPGRTGELFF. Written as DNA, the CDR3 is TGTGCCAGCAGCTTAGGTCCAGGAAGAACCGGGGAGCTGTTTTTT. Looking up the rest from reference TRBV7-6 and TRBJ2-2 gives the full variable domain: GAGVSQSPRYKVTKRGQDVALRCDPISGHVSLYWYRQALGQGPEFLTYFNYEAQQDKSGLPNDRFSAERPEGSISTLTIQRTEQRDSAMYRCASSLGPGRTGELFFGEGSRLTVL.

The chain carries TRBV7-6 and TRBJ2-1, with D uncertain. Germline CDR1 is SGHVS and CDR2 is FNYEAQ. The V and J ends lost 4 bases and 10 bases respectively, with 14 bases between them. CDR3 length: 13 residues. The CDR3 sequence is CASSSRRVSEQFF. In DNA form, the CDR3 reads TGTGCCAGCAGCTCCCGACGGGTTTCGGAGCAGTTCTTC.

This clone was found a few times. The chain links TRBV19 to TRBJ1-5; weak D call: TRBD1 (5 bases). Germline V gene sequence: CDR1 LNHDA, CDR2 SQIVND (reference sequence). The CDR3 has 15 residues. V was clipped by 6 bases and J by 3 bases, with 15 bases between them. The CDR3 DNA sequence: TGTGCCAGTAGACATTCCGGGACTACCAATCAGCCCCAGCATTTT. This codes for CASRHSGTTNQPQHF.

The chain carries TRBV7-9 and TRBJ2-3; a weak D match, TRBD1 (6 bases). This CDR3 spans 15 amino acids. V was pared by 4 bases and J by 3 bases, with 14 bases between. Germline CDR1 reads SEHNR; CDR2 reads FQNEAQ (reference sequence). CDR3 protein: CASSYPDRLTDTQYF. In DNA form, the CDR3 reads TGTGCCAGCAGCTACCCGGACAGACTTACAGATACGCAGTATTTT.

V gene TRBV5-1 combines with J gene TRBJ2-3; D gene unclear. The CDR3 totals 12 residues. Germline V gene lookup returns CDR1 SGHRS and CDR2 YFSETQ. V lost 2 bases and J lost 3, with 4 bases in between. The CDR3 DNA follows: TGCGCCAGCAGCTTCCAGACAGATACGCAGTATTTT. Its protein is CASSFQTDTQYF.

This clone was observed once. The chain employs TRBV15 and TRBJ1-5; no clear D. The CDR3 totals 15 residues. Germline V gene data show CDR1 as LNHNV and CDR2 as YYDKDF (reference sequence). V dropped 5 bases and J dropped 3 bases, with 14 bases sitting between them. CDR3 coding DNA: TGTGCCACCAGCCCCCCCGAGCTCTCCAATCAGCCCCAGCATTTT. It codes for CATSPPELSNQPQHF.

This chain links TRBV6-1 with TRBJ2-7, with D possibly TRBD1 on 6 matching bases. The germline V gene encodes CDR1 MNHNS and CDR2 SASEGT. The CDR3 contains 13 residues. V was shortened by 6 bases and J by 2 bases, with 11 bases between the two germline ends. CDR3 region: CASRGADTYEQYF. The CDR3 nucleotides read TGTGCCAGCAGGGGGGCGGACACCTACGAGCAGTACTTC.